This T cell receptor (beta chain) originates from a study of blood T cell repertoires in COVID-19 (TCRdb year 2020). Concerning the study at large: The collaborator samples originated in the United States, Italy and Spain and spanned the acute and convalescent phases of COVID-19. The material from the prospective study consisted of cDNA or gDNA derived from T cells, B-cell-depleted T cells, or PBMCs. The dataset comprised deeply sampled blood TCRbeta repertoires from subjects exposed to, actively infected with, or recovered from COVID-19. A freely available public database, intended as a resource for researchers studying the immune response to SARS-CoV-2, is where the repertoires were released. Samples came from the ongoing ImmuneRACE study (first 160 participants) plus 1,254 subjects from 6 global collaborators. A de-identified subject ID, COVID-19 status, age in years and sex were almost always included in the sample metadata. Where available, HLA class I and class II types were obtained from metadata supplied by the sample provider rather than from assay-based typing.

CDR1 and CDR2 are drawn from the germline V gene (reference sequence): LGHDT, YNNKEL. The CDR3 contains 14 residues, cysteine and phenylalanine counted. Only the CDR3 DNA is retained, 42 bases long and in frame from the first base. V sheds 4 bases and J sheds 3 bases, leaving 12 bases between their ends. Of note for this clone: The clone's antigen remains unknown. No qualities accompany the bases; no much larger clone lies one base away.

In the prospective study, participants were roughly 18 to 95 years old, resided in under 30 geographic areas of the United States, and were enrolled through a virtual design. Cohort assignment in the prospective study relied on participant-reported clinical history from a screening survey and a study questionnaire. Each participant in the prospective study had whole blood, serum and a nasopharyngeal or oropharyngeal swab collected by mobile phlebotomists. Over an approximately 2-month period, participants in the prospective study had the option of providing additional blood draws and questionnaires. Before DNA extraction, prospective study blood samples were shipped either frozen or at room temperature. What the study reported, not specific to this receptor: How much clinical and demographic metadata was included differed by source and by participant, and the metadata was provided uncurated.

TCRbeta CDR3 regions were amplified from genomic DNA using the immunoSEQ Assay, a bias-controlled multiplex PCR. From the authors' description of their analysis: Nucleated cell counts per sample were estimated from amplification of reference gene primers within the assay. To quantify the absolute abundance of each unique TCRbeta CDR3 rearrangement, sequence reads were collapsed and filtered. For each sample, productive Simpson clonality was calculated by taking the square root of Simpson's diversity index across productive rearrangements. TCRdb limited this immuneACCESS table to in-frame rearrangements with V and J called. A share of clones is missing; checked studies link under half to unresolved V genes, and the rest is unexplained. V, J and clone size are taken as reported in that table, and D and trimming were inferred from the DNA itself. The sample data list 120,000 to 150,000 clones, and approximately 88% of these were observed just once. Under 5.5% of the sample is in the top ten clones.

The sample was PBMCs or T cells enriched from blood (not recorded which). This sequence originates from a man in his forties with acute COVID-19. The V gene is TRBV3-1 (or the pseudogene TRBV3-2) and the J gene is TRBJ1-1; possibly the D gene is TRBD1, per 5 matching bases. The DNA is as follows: TGTGCCAGCAGCCGAGTGGGGCTTGACACTGAAGCTTTCTTT. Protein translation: CASSRVGLDTEAFF.